The 5 T cell receptor beta chains below come from one sample, sequenced in a study of a mutant IDH1 vaccine in newly diagnosed glioma. Using immunoSEQ multiplex PCR, the repertoire was profiled, and TCRdb retains in-frame clones only, with some absent. This sample has about 94,000 clones, with roughly 91% found just once. These TCRs' antigens remain unknown. Described time point: week 47, end of study. The vaccine gave 300 ug of a 20-mer mutant IDH1 peptide subcutaneously per dose. Sequencing was performed on PBMCs, taken from a glioma patient whose treatment included an IDH1 peptide vaccine. All receptors derive from a woman aged 45-60 years with glioma.

The chain employs TRBV7-9 and TRBJ2-1, with D unclear. Trimming pared 1 base from V and 9 bases from J, leaving 4 bases between. The CDR3 spans 11 residues. The germline V gene encodes CDR1 SEHNR and CDR2 FQNEAQ (reference sequence). The CDR3 spells CASSLVSEQFF. CDR3 coding DNA: TGTGCCAGCAGCTTAGTTTCTGAGCAGTTCTTC.

This sequence joins TRBV5-1 and TRBJ1-1, with TRBD1 matching over 10 bases. V lost 4 bases to trimming and J lost 5 bases; unmatched junction nucleotides: 14. CDR1 SGHRS and CDR2 YFSETQ come from the germline V gene. The CDR3 sequence is 17 residues long. The CDR3 region is CASSPRPPGQGITEAFF. The CDR3 DNA is TGCGCCAGCAGCCCACGCCCGCCGGGACAGGGGATTACTGAAGCTTTCTTT.

The chain recombines TRBV5-8 with TRBJ1-5, with D maybe TRBD1 (5 bases). V was clipped by 4 bases and J by 2 bases, with 19 bases between them. Per the germline V gene, CDR1 is SGHTS and CDR2 is YDEGEE. The CDR3 runs 17 residues. CDR3 region: CASSPGSLDLGNQPQHF. The CDR3 DNA reads TGTGCCAGCAGCCCAGGGTCGCTAGATCTGGGCAATCAGCCCCAGCATTTT.

V and J are TRBV10-3 and TRBJ1-1; 7 bases map to TRBD1. The germline V gene has CDR1 ENHRY and CDR2 SYGVKD. The CDR3 totals 16 residues. With 0 bases clipped from V and 4 bases from J, the junction kept 8 bases outside the gene matches. In nucleotides, the CDR3 is TGTGCCATCAGTGAGTCTGGGGGCGCAGGGGGCACTGAAGCTTTCTTT. It encodes CAISESGGAGGTEAFF.

The chain recombines TRBV5-5 with TRBJ2-3, with 7 bases matching TRBD1. This CDR3 region has 16 residues. V trimming: 5 bases; J trimming: 4 bases; junction bases outside the gene matches: 13. Germline CDR1 SGHKS, CDR2 YYEKEE (reference sequence). As DNA, the CDR3 is TGTGCCAGCAGTTTTAGACAGGGAAATATCGCAGATACGCAGTATTTT. Its translation: CASSFRQGNIADTQYF. Full variable domain (outside the CDR3, taken from reference TRBV5-5 and TRBJ2-3): DAGVTQSPTHLIKTRGQQVTLRCSPISGHKSVSWYQQVLGQGPQFIFQYYEKEERGRGNFPDRFSARQFPNYSSELNVNALLLGDSALYLCASSFRQGNIADTQYFGPGTRLTVL.